This T cell receptor (beta chain) was recorded in a study of identifying expanded T cells in peripheral blood. Data came from immunoSEQ multiplex PCR; TCRdb stores just in-frame clones and leaves some out. Of under 150,000 clones listed, 80% to 90% are singletons. This clone was detected a few times. The CDR3 spans 14 residues. Germline V lookup: CDR1 MNHEY, CDR2 SVGAGI. V was pared by 4 bases and J by 1 base, with 10 bases between. The chain joins TRBV6-5 to TRBJ1-2; D is ambiguous. Sequencing input: blood. This TCR came from a person aged 18-70 years in good health. This chain's CDR3 is CASSLRDNNYGYTF. The CDR3 DNA sequence: TGTGCCAGCAGTTTGAGAGATAATAACTATGGCTACACCTTC.